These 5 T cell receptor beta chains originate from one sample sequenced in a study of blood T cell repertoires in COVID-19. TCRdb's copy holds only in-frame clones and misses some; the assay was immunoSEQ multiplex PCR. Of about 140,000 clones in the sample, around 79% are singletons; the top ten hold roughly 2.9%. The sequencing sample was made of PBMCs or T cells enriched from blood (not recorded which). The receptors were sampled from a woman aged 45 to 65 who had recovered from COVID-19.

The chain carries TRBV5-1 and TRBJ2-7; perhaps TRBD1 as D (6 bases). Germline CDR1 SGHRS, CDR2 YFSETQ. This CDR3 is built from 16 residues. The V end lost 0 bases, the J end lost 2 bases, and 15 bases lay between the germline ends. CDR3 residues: CASSLDGPGVPYEQYF. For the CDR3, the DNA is TGCGCCAGCAGCTTGGACGGTCCAGGGGTGCCCTACGAGCAGTACTTC.

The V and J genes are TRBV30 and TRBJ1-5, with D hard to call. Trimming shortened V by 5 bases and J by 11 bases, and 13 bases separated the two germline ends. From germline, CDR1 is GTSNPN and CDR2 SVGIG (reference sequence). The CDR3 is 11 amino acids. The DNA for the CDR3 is TGTGCCTGGGGGAACGGGGTTGCCCAGCATTTT. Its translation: CAWGNGVAQHF.

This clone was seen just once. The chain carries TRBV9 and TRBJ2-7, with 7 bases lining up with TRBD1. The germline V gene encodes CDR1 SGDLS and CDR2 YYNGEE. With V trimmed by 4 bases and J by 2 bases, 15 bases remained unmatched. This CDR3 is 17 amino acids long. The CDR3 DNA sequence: TGTGCCAGCAGCTACTCCCGGGACAGCCTAGATACCTACGAGCAGTACTTC. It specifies CASSYSRDSLDTYEQYF.

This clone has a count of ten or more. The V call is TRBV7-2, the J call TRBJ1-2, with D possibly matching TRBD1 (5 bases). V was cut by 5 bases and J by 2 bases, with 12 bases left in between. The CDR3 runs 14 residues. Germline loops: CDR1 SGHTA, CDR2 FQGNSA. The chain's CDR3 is CASSPSTGNYGYTF. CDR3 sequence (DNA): TGTGCCAGCAGCCCCAGTACAGGAAACTATGGCTACACCTTC.

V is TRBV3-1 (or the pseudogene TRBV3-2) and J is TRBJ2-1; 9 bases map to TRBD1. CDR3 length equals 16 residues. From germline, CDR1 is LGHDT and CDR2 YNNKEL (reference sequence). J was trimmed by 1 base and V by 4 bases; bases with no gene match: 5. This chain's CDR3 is CASSLQGARSYNEQFF. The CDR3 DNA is TGTGCCAGCAGCCTACAGGGGGCTCGGTCCTACAATGAGCAGTTCTTC.